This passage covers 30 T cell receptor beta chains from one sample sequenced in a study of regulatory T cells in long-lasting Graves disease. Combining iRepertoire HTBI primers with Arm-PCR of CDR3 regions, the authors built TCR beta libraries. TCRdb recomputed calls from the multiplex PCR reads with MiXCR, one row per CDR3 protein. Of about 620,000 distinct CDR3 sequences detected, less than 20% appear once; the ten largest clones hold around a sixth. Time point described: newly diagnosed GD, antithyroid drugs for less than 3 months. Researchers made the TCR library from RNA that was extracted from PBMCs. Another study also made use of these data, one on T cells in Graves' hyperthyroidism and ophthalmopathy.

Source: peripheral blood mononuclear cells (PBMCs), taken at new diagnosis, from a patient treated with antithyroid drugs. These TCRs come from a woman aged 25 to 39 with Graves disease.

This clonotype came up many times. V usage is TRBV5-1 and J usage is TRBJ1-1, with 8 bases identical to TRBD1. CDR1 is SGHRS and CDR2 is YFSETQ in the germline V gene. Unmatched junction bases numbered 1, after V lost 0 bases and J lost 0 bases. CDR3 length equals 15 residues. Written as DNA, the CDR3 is TGCGCCAGCAGCTTGGGGGGACAGGTGAACACTGAAGCTTTCTTT. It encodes CASSLGGQVNTEAFF. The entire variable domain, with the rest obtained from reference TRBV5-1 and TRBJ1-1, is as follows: KAGVTQTPRYLIKTRGQQVTLSCSPISGHRSVSWYQQTPGQGLQFLFEYFSETQRNKGNFPGRFSGRQFSNSRSEMNVSTLELGDSALYLCASSLGGQVNTEAFFGQGTRLTVV.

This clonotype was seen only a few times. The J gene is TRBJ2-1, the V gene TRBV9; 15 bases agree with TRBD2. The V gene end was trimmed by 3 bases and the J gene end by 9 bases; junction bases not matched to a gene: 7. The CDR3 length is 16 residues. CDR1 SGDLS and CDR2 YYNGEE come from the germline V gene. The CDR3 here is CASSGGLAGGGGEQFF. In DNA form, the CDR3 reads TGTGCCAGCAGCGGCGGACTAGCGGGAGGGGGGGGTGAGCAGTTCTTC.

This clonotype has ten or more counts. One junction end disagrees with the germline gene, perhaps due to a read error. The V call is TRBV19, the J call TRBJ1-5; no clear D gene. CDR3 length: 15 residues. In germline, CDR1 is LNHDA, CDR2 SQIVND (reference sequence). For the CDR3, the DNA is TGTGCCAGTAGTATTAGTCCGATGATCTATCAACCCCAGCATTTT. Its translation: CASSISPMIYQPQHF.

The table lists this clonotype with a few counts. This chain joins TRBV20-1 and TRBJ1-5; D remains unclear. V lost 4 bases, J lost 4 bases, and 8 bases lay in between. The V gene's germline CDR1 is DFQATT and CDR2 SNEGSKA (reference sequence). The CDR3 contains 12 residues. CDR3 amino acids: CSAMDGNQPQHF. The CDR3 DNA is TGCAGTGCTATGGACGGGAATCAGCCCCAGCATTTT.

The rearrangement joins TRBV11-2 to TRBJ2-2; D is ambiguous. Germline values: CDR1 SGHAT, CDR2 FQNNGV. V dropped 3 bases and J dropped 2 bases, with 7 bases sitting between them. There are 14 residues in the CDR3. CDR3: CASSFNPNTGELFF. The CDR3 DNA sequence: TGTGCCAGCAGCTTCAACCCAAACACCGGGGAGCTGTTTTTT. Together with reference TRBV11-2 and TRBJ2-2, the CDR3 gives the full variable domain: EAGVAQSPRYKIIEKRQSVAFWCNPISGHATLYWYQQILGQGPKLLIQFQNNGVVDDSQLPKDRFSAERLKGVDSTLKIQPAKLEDSAVYLCASSFNPNTGELFFGEGSRLTVL.

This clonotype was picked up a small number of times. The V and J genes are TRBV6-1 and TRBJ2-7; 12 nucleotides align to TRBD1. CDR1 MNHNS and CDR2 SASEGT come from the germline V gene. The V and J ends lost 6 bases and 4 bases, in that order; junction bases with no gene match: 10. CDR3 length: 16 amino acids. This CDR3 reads CASRDWGQGAMYEQYF. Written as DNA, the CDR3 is TGTGCCAGCAGGGATTGGGGACAGGGGGCTATGTACGAGCAGTACTTC.

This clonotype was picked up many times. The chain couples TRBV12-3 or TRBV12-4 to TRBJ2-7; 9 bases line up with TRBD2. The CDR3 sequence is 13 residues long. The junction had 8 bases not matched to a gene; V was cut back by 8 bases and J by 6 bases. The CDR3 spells CASVAGGPGEQYF. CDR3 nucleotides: TGTGCCAGCGTGGCGGGAGGGCCGGGCGAGCAGTACTTC.

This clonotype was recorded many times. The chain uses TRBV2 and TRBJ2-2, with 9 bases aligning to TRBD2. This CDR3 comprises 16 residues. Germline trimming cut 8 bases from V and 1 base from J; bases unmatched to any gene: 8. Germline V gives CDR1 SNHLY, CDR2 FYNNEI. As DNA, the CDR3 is TGTGCCAGCGGGACTAGCAATTCCCTGAACACCGGGGAGCTGTTTTTT. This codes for CASGTSNSLNTGELFF.

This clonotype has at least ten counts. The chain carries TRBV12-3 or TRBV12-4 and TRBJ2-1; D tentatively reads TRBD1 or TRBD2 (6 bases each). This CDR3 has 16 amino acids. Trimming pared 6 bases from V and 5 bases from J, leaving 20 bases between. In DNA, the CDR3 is TGTGCCAGCAGCGACGGTCGTGGGGGGCCGAACAATGAGCAGTTCTTC. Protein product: CASSDGRGGPNNEQFF.

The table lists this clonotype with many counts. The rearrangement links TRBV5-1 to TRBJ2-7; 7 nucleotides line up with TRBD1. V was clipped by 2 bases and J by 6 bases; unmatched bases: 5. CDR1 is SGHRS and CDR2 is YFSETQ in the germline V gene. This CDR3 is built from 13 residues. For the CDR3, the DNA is TGCGCCAGCAGCTTCACGGCAGGGGGCGAGCAGTACTTC. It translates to CASSFTAGGEQYF.

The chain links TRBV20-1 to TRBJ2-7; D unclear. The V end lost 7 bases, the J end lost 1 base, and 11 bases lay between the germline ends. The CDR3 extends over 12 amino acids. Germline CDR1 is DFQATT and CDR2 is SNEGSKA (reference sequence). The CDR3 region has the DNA TGCAGTGTGCAACCCCCTTCCTACGAGCAGTACTTC. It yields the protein CSVQPPSYEQYF.

This CDR3 reads CSARDRQGAVSEQFF. Written as DNA, the CDR3 is TGCAGTGCTAGAGATCGTCAGGGGGCCGTCAGTGAGCAGTTCTTC. The V and J genes are TRBV20-1 and TRBJ2-1; 8 nucleotides match TRBD1. Germline assignment: CDR1 DFQATT and CDR2 SNEGSKA (reference sequence). The CDR3 is 15 residues long. The V segment lost 0 bases and the J segment 9 bases; nucleotides outside the gene matches: 10.

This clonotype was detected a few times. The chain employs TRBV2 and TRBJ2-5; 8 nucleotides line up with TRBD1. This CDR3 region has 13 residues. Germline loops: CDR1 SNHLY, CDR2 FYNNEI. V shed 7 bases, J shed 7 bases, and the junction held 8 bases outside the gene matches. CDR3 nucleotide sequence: TGTGCCAGCACCCCCCAGGGGGCATCGACCCAGTACTTC. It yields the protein CASTPQGASTQYF.

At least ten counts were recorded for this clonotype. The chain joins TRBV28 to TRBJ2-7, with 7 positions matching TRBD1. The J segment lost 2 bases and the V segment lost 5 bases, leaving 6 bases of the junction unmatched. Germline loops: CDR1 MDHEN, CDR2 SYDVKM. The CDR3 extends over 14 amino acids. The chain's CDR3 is CASSTLTGAYEQYF. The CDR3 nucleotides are TGTGCCAGCAGTACACTCACAGGGGCCTACGAGCAGTACTTC. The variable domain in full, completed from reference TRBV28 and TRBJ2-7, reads DVKVTQSSRYLVKRTGEKVFLECVQDMDHENMFWYRQDPGLGLRLIYFSYDVKMKEKGDIPEGYSVSREKKERFSLILESASTNQTSMYLCASSTLTGAYEQYFGPGTRLTVT.

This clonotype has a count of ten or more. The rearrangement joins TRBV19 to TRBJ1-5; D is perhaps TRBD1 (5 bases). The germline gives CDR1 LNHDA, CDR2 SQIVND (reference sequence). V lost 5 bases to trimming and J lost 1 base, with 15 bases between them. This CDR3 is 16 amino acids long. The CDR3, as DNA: TGTGCCAGTAGTTCCAGGACGGGACCGAGCAATCAGCCCCAGCATTTT. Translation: CASSSRTGPSNQPQHF.

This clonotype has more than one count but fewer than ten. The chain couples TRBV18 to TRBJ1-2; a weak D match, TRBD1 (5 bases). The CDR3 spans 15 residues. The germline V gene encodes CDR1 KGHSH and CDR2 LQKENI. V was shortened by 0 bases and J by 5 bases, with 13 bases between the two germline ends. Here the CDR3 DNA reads TGTGCCAGCTCACCACCGTCGGGGGTGGGGTATGGCTACACCTTC. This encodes CASSPPSGVGYGYTF.

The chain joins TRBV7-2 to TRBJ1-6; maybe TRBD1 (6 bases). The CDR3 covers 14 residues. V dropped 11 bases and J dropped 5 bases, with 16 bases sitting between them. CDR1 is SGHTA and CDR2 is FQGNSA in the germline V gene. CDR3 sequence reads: CAASKGHHNSPLHF. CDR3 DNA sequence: TGTGCCGCCAGTAAGGGACATCATAATTCACCCCTCCACTTT.

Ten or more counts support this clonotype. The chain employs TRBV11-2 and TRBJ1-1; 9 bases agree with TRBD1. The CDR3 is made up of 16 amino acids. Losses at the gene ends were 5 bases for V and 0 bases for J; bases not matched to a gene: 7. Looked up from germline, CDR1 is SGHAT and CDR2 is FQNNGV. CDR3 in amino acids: CASSPDRGGMNTEAFF. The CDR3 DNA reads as TGTGCCAGCAGCCCGGACAGGGGAGGGATGAACACTGAAGCTTTCTTT.

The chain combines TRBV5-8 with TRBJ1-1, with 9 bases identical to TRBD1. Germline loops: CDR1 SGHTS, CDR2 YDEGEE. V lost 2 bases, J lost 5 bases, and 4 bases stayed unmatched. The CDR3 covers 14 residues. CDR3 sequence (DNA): TGTGCCAGCAGCTTTGGGACAGGGTGGACTGAAGCTTTCTTT. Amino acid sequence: CASSFGTGWTEAFF. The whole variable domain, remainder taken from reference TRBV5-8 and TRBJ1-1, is EAGVTQSPTHLIKTRGQQATLRCSPISGHTSVYWYQQALGLGLQFLLWYDEGEERNRGNFPPRFSGRQFPNYSSELNVNALELEDSALYLCASSFGTGWTEAFFGQGTRLTVV.

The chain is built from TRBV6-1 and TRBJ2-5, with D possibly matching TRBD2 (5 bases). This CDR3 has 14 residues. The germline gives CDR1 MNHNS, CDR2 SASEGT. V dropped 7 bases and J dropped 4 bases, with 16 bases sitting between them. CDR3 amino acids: CASILVGVGETQYF. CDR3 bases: TGTGCCAGCATCCTAGTGGGAGTCGGAGAGACCCAGTACTTC.

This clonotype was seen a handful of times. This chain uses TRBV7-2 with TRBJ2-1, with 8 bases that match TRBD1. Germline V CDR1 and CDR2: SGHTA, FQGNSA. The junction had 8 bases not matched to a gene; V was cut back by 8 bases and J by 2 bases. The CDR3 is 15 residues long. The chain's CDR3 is CASALQGATYNEQFF. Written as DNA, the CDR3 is TGTGCCAGCGCCCTTCAGGGGGCAACCTACAATGAGCAGTTCTTC.

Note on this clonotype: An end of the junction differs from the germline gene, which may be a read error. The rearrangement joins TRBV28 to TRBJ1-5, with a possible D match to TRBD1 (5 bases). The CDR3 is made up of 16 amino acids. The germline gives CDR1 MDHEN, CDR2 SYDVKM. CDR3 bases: TGTACCAGCAGATACACACAGGACCTCGGGTTTAAGCCCCAGCATTTT. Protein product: CTSRYTQDLGFKPQHF.

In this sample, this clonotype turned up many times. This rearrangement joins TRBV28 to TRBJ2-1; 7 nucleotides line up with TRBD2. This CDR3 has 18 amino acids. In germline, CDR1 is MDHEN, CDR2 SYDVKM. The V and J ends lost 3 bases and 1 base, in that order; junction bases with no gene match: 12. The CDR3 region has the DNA TGTGCCAGCAGTTTTCTAAGCGGGAACGTCGGTTCCTACAATGAGCAGTTCTTC. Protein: CASSFLSGNVGSYNEQFF.

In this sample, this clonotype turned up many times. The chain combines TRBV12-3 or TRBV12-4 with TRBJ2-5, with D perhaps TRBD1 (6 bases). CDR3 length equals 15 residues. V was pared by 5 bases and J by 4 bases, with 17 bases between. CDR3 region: CASSPQGWRSETQYF. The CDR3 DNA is TGTGCCAGCAGTCCTCAGGGGTGGCGCTCAGAGACCCAGTACTTC.

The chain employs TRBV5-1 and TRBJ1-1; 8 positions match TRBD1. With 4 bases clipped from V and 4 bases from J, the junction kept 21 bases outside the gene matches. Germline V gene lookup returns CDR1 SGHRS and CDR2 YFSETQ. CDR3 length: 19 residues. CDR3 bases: TGCGCCAGCAGCCTGCGCTCCGGGACAGGAGTTAACCCTGGCACTGAAGCTTTCTTT. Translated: CASSLRSGTGVNPGTEAFF.

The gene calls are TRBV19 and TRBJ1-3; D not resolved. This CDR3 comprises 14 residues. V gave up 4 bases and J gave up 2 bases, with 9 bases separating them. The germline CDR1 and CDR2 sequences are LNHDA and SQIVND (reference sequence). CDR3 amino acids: CASSTLSAGNTIYF. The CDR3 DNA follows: TGTGCCAGTAGTACCCTGTCCGCTGGAAACACCATATATTTT.

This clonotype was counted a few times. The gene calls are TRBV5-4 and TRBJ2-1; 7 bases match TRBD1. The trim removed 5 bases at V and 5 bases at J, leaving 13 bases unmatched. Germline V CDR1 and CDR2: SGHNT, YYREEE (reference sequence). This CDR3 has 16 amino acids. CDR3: CASRSTGTEHDNEQFF. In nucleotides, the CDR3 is TGTGCCAGCAGGTCTACCGGGACAGAACACGACAATGAGCAGTTCTTC.

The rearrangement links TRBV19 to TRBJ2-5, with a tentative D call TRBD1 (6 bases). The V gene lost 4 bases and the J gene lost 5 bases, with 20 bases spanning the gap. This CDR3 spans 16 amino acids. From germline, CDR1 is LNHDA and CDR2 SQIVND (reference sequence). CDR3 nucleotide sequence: TGTGCCAGTAGTACGATGGGGCTGGGACACTGGGAGACCCAGTACTTC. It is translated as CASSTMGLGHWETQYF.

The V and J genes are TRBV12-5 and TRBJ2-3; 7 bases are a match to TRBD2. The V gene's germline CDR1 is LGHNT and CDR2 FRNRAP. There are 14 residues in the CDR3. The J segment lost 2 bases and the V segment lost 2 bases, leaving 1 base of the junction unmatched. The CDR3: CASGLRLATDTQYF. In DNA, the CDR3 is TGTGCTAGTGGTTTGCGACTAGCCACAGATACGCAGTATTTT.

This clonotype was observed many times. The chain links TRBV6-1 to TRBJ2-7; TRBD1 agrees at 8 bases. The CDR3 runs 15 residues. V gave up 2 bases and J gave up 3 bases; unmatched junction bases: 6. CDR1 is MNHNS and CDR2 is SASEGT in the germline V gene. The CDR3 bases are TGTGCCAGCAGTGAACTGGACAGGGTTGTCTACGAGCAGTACTTC. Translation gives CASSELDRVVYEQYF.